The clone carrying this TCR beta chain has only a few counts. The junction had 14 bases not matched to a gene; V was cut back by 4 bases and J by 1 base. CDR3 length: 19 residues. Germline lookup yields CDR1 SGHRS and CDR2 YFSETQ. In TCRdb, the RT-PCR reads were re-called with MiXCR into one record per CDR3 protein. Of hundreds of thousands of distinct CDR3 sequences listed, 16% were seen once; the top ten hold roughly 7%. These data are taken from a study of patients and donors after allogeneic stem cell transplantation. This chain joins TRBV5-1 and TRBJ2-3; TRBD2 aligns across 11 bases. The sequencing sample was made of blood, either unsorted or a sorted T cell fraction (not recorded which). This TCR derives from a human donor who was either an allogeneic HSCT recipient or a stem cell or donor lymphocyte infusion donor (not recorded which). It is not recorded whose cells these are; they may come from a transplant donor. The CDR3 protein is CASSATSGARRRRTDTQYF. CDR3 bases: TGCGCCAGCAGCGCGACTAGCGGGGCTCGCCGAAGACGCACAGATACGCAGTATTTT. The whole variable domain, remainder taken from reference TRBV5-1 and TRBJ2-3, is KAGVTQTPRYLIKTRGQQVTLSCSPISGHRSVSWYQQTPGQGLQFLFEYFSETQRNKGNFPGRFSGRQFSNSRSEMNVSTLELGDSALYLCASSATSGARRRRTDTQYFGPGTRLTVL.